This T cell receptor (beta chain) was obtained from a study of T cell responses to AZD1222 COVID-19 vaccine. General observations from the study: It was only after the peak T cell response that any repertoires were sampled. Most donors were white British and more were female, and clonal diversity was possibly underestimated.

Repertoires were generated with immunoSEQ multiplex PCR, while TCRdb's copy carries only in-frame clones and drops some. Of over 150,000 clones listed, roughly 90% are singletons. Points on this clone: Antigen specificity is unknown.

The receptor was isolated from an adult in good health. The sample was peripheral blood, taken on day 0 of AZD1222 vaccination.

The CDR3 here is CASSLGGRNTGELFF. CDR3 DNA: TGTGCCAGCAGCTTGGGGGGCAGGAACACCGGGGAGCTGTTTTTT. The chain joins TRBV5-4 to TRBJ2-2; tentative D call: TRBD1 (5 bases). The germline V gene encodes CDR1 SGHNT and CDR2 YYREEE (reference sequence). V was cut by 0 bases and J by 1 base, with 7 bases left in between. The CDR3 has 15 amino acids.